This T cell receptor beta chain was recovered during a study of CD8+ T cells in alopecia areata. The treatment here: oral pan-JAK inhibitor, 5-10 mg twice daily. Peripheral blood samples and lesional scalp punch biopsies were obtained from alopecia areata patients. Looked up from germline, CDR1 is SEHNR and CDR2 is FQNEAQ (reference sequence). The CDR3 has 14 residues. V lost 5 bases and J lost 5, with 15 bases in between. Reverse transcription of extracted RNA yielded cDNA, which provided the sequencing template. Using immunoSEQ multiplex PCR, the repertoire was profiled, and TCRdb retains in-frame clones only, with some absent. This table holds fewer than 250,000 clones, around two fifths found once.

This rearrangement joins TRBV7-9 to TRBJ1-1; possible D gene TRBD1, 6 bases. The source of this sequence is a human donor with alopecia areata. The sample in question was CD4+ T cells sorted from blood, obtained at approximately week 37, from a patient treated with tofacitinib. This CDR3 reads CASSLMIQGTEAFF. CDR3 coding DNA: TGTGCCAGCAGCCTAATGATACAGGGAACTGAAGCTTTCTTT.